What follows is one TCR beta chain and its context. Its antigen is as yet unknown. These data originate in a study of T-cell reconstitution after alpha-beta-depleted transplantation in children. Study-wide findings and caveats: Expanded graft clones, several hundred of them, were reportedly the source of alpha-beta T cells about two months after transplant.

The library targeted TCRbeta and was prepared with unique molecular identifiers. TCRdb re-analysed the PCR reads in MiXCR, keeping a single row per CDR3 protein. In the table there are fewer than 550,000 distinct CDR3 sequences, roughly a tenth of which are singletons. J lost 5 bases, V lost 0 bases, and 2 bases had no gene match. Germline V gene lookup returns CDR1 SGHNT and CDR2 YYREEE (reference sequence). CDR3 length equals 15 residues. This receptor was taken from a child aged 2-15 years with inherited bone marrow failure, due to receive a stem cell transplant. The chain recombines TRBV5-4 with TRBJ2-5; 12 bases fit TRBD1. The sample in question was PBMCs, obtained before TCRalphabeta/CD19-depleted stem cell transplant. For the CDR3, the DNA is TGTGCCAGCAGCTTGGGGGACAGGGGGCACGAGACCCAGTACTTC. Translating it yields CASSLGDRGHETQYF.